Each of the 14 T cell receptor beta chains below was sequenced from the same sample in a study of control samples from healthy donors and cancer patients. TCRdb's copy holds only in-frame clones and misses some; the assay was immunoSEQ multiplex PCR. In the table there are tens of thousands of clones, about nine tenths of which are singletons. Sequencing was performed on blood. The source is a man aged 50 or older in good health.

The DNA for the CDR3 is TGTGCCAGCAGTGATCTCGGCAGCTACGAGCAGTACTTC. Protein product: CASSDLGSYEQYF. The chain uses TRBV2 and TRBJ2-7; D call uncertain. Between the trimmed V and J ends, which lost 3 bases and 3 bases, there was a span of 9 bases. CDR3 size: 13 residues. The V gene's germline CDR1 is SNHLY and CDR2 FYNNEI.

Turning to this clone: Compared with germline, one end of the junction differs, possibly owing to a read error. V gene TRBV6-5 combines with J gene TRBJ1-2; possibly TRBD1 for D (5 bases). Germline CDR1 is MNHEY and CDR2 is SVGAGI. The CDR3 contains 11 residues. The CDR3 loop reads CASSWDLAEEF. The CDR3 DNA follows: TGTGCCAGCAGTTGGGACCTAGCTGAGGAATTC.

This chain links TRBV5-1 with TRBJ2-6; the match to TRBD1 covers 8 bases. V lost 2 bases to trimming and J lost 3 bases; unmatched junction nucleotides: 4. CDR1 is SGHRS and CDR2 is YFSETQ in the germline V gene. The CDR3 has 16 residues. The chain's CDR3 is CASSFAGGGGANVLTF. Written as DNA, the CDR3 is TGCGCCAGCAGCTTTGCAGGGGGCGGTGGGGCCAACGTCCTGACTTTC.

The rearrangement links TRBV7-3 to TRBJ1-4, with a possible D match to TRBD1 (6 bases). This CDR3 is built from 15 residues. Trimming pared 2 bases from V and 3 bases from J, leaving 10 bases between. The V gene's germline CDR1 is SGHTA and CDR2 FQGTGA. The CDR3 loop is CASSLQGQPNEKLFF. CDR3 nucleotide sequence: TGTGCCAGCAGCTTACAGGGGCAGCCTAATGAAAAACTGTTTTTT.

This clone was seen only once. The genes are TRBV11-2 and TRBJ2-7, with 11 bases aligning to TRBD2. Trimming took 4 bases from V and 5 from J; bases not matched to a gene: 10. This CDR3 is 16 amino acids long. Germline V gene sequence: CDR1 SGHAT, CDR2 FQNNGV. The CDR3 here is CASSYPTSGVRDEQYF. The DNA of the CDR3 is TGTGCCAGCAGCTATCCGACTAGCGGGGTTCGCGACGAGCAGTACTTC.

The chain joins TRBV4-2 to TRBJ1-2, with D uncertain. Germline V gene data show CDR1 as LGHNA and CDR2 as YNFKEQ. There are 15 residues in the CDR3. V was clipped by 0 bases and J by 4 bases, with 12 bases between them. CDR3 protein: CASSQEGISGYGYTF. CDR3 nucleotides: TGTGCCAGCAGCCAAGAGGGCATCTCGGGCTATGGCTACACCTTC.

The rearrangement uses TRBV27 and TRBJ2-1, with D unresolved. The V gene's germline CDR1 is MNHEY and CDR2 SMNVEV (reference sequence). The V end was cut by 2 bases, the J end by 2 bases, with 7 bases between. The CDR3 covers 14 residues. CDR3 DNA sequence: TGTGCCAGCAGTTTAGCACCACCCTACAATGAGCAGTTCTTC. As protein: CASSLAPPYNEQFF.

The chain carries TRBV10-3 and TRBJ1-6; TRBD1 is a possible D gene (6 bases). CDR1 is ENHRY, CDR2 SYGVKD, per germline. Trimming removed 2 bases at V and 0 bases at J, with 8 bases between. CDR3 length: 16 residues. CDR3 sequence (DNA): TGTGCCATCAGTGAGACAGGGAGCTCCTATAATTCACCCCTCCACTTT. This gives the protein CAISETGSSYNSPLHF.

CDR3 amino acids: CASSPQGTGYSYEQYF. CDR3 nucleotide sequence: TGTGCCAGCAGCCCGCAAGGGACAGGGTACTCCTACGAGCAGTACTTC. V usage is TRBV7-2 and J usage is TRBJ2-7, with 9 bases identical to TRBD1. From germline, CDR1 is SGHTA and CDR2 FQGNSA. There are 16 residues in the CDR3. V was clipped by 5 bases and J by 0 bases; unmatched bases: 8.

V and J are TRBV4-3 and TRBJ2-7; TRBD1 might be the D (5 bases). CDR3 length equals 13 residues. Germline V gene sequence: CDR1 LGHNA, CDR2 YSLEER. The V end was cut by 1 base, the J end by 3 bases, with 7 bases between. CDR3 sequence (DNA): TGCGCCAGCAGCCAAGTTCAGGGCTACGAGCAGTACTTC. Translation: CASSQVQGYEQYF.

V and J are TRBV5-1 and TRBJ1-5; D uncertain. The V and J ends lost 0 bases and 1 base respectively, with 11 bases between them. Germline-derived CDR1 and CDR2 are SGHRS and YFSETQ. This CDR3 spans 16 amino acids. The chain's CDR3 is CASSLGARGSNQPQHF. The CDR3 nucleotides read TGCGCCAGCAGCTTGGGGGCTCGAGGGAGCAATCAGCCCCAGCATTTT. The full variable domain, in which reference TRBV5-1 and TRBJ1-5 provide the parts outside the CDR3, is KAGVTQTPRYLIKTRGQQVTLSCSPISGHRSVSWYQQTPGQGLQFLFEYFSETQRNKGNFPGRFSGRQFSNSRSEMNVSTLELGDSALYLCASSLGARGSNQPQHFGDGTRLSIL.

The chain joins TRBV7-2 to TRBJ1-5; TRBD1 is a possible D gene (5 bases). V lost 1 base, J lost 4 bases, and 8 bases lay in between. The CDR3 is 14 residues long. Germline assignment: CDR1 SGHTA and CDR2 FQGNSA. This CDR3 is CASSLERGNQPQHF. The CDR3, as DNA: TGTGCCAGCAGCTTAGAAAGGGGTAATCAGCCCCAGCATTTT.

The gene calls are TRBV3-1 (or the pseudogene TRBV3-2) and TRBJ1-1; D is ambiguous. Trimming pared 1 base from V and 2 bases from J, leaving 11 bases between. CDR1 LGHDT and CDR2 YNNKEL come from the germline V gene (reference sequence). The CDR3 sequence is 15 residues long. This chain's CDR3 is CASSQAASPNTEAFF. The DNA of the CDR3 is TGTGCCAGCAGCCAAGCAGCGAGCCCTAACACTGAAGCTTTCTTT.

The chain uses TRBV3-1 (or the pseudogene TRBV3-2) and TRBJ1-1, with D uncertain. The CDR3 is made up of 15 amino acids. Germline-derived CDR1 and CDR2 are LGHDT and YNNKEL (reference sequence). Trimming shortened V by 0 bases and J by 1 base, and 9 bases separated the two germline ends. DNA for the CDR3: TGTGCCAGCAGCCAAGATCTCCTCGGGAACACTGAAGCTTTCTTT. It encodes CASSQDLLGNTEAFF.